Shown below are 21 T cell receptor beta chains from a single sample sequenced in a study of T cells in Graves' hyperthyroidism and ophthalmopathy (dated by TCRdb to between 2018 and 2020). Receptor libraries were prepared by multiplex PCR. This sample was sequenced with an Illumina HiSeq 2000. Amplification of TCR beta CDR3 regions was carried out from RNA transcripts. The TCR CDR3 was subjected to a first round of RT-PCR using the HTBI primer set and the Qiagen OneStep RT-PCR kit. TCRdb passed the public sequencing reads through fastp at Q25 and MiXCR, retaining productive beta sequences. A single entry per CDR3 protein holds the most common genes and DNA from its merged rows. This sample comprises about 700,000 distinct CDR3 sequences, about 14% of them detected only once. Clones ranked in the top ten supply 10% to 13% of the sample. The sequencing input was blood. These receptor sequences come from a young woman with Graves' hyperthyroidism.

Details on this clonotype: Just one base apart from a much larger clone, this may be a read error. J is TRBJ2-1 and V is TRBV20-1; no definite D call. V shed 2 bases and J shed 1 base, with 9 bases lying between them. The germline gives CDR1 DFQATT, CDR2 SNEGSKA (reference sequence). This CDR3 comprises 14 residues. CDR3 bases: TGCAGTGCTAGATTCAGATTTTCCTACAATGAGCAGTTCTTC. Translated, it gives CSARFRFSYNEQFF.

V is TRBV7-2 and J is TRBJ2-3, with 7 bases identical to TRBD2. The length of the CDR3 is 17 residues. V shed 1 base and J 5 bases; nucleotides not matched to a gene: 12. The germline CDR1 and CDR2 sequences are SGHTA and FQGNSA. CDR3 loop: CASSLDAGVKHRDTQYF. CDR3 in DNA: TGTGCCAGCAGCTTAGACGCGGGGGTAAAGCACAGAGATACGCAGTATTTT.

This clonotype turned up a few times. Here the CDR3 reads CASSLGGLRADTQYF. The CDR3 DNA reads TGTGCCAGCAGCTTAGGAGGGCTACGGGCAGATACGCAGTATTTT. The chain carries TRBV7-9 and TRBJ2-3, with D perhaps TRBD2 (5 bases). V was cut by 1 base and J by 4 bases, with 12 bases left in between. The CDR3 is made up of 15 amino acids. CDR1 and CDR2 (germline): SEHNR, FQNEAQ (reference sequence).

There are many counts of this clonotype. The CDR3 protein is CASSSSPDQPQHF. The CDR3 DNA reads TGTGCCAGCAGTTCGAGCCCGGATCAGCCCCAGCATTTT. This chain connects TRBV6-1 to TRBJ1-5; D uncertain. The ends were cut back, 5 bases at V and 5 bases at J, with 10 bases in the middle. The CDR3 runs to 13 residues. Germline values: CDR1 MNHNS, CDR2 SASEGT.

This clonotype showed up many times. CDR3 in amino acids: CASSQGRQGIAWEQYF. CDR3 nucleotide sequence: TGTGCCAGCAGTCAGGGAAGACAGGGTATTGCGTGGGAGCAGTACTTC. The chain joins TRBV28 to TRBJ2-7; 7 positions match TRBD1. This CDR3 comprises 16 residues. Germline values: CDR1 MDHEN, CDR2 SYDVKM. With 5 bases clipped from V and 7 bases from J, the junction kept 17 bases outside the gene matches.

This clonotype was picked up a small number of times. This sequence joins TRBV7-3 and TRBJ1-6, with D unclear. Germline assignment: CDR1 SGHTA and CDR2 FQGTGA. The CDR3 is 14 amino acids. The V end was cut by 2 bases, the J end by 6 bases, with 8 bases between. The CDR3 DNA sequence: TGTGCCAGCAGCTTATTGGGAGTTAATTCACCCCTCCACTTT. Encoded protein: CASSLLGVNSPLHF.

This clonotype was observed many times. The gene calls are TRBV7-3 and TRBJ2-1; 10 positions agree with TRBD2. V was pared by 5 bases and J by 15 bases, with 10 bases of the junction left unmatched. Germline assignment: CDR1 SGHTA and CDR2 FQGTGA. The CDR3 spans 13 residues. CDR3 residues: CASSARVAGGMFF. The CDR3 DNA reads as TGTGCCAGCAGCGCCCGCGTAGCGGGGGGTATGTTCTTC.

V usage is TRBV19 and J usage is TRBJ2-3; 14 bases are a match to TRBD2. Germline V gives CDR1 LNHDA, CDR2 SQIVND (reference sequence). The CDR3 is 16 amino acids. The J segment lost 5 bases and the V segment lost 6 bases, leaving 7 bases of the junction unmatched. The CDR3 DNA reads as TGTGCCAGTAGCCCGACAGGACTAGCGGGAGGAGATACGCAGTATTTT. It is translated as CASSPTGLAGGDTQYF.

In its sample, this clonotype was seen a few times. J is TRBJ2-4 and V is TRBV5-1; 7 bases map to TRBD1. Per germline, CDR1 SGHRS and CDR2 YFSETQ. The CDR3 extends over 15 amino acids. The trim removed 3 bases at V and 8 bases at J, leaving 11 bases unmatched. The CDR3 DNA reads TGCGCCAGCAGCTCGGGCCGGCAGGGGGTTGACATTCAGTACTTC. As protein: CASSSGRQGVDIQYF.

This clonotype was seen at least ten times. The V gene is TRBV15, the J gene TRBJ1-3, with D possibly matching TRBD1 (5 bases). V was pared by 5 bases and J by 1 base, with 12 bases between. The germline V gene has CDR1 LNHNV and CDR2 YYDKDF (reference sequence). This CDR3 region has 15 residues. Written as DNA, the CDR3 is TGTGCCACCAGCGAAGGACAATCTTCTGGAAACACCATATATTTT. Protein: CATSEGQSSGNTIYF. The full variable domain, completed using reference TRBV15 and TRBJ1-3, is DAMVIQNPRYQVTQFGKPVTLSCSQTLNHNVMYWYQQKSSQAPKLLFHYYDKDFNNEADTPDNFQSRRPNTSFCFLDIRSPGLGDTAMYLCATSEGQSSGNTIYFGEGSWLTVV.

This clonotype was detected only a few times. The chain is built from TRBV10-3 and TRBJ1-2; no clear D gene. The CDR3 has 13 amino acids. Trimming stripped 0 bases from V and 4 bases from J, with 6 bases between. Germline assignment: CDR1 ENHRY and CDR2 SYGVKD. CDR3 nucleotides: TGTGCCATCAGTGAGTCACTGACCTATGGCTACACCTTC. Translation: CAISESLTYGYTF.

This clonotype was recorded at least ten times. This CDR3 is CASTPTSGYDTGELFF. In DNA form, the CDR3 reads TGTGCCAGCACCCCAACCAGCGGGTATGACACCGGGGAGCTGTTTTTT. The chain has TRBV28 and TRBJ2-2; a possible D gene is TRBD2 (6 bases). There are 16 residues in the CDR3. Between the trimmed V and J ends, which lost 7 bases and 3 bases, there was a span of 18 bases. Germline CDR1 reads MDHEN; CDR2 reads SYDVKM.

This clonotype was observed at least ten times. The chain is built from TRBV20-1 and TRBJ1-2; 8 nucleotides match TRBD1. Germline V gene lookup returns CDR1 DFQATT and CDR2 SNEGSKA (reference sequence). Trimming cost V 6 bases and J 6 bases; bases outside gene matches: 24. The CDR3 loop spans 18 amino acids. The CDR3 sequence: CSALDPGQGRLWNDGYTF. The DNA for the CDR3 is TGCAGTGCCCTGGACCCCGGACAGGGAAGGTTGTGGAATGATGGCTACACCTTC.

This clonotype showed up many times. The V and J genes are TRBV11-2 and TRBJ2-1, with 7 bases fitting TRBD2. From germline, CDR1 is SGHAT and CDR2 FQNNGV. CDR3 length: 16 residues. With 8 bases clipped from V and 6 bases from J, the junction kept 16 bases outside the gene matches. The CDR3 here is CASEGDGRTPSNEQFF. The CDR3 region has the DNA TGTGCCAGCGAGGGAGACGGGAGGACTCCTTCCAATGAGCAGTTCTTC.

This clonotype was counted at least ten times. A read error may account for a junction end that differs from germline. The rearrangement uses TRBV5-1 and TRBJ2-7; D may be TRBD2 (5 bases). Germline-derived CDR1 and CDR2 are SGHRS and YFSETQ. The CDR3 covers 13 residues. The CDR3 protein is CASTLGSSYEQYF. The CDR3 DNA reads TGCGCCAGCACCTTGGGGAGCTCCTACGAGCAGTACTTC.

Ten or more counts support this clonotype. The gene calls are TRBV20-1 and TRBJ1-6, with D perhaps matching TRBD1 (5 bases). The ends were cut back, 3 bases at V and 6 bases at J, with 9 bases in the middle. Germline V lookup: CDR1 DFQATT, CDR2 SNEGSKA (reference sequence). There are 13 residues in the CDR3. In DNA, the CDR3 is TGCAGTGCTAGCGGGACCAGTAATTCACCCCTCCACTTT. Protein: CSASGTSNSPLHF.

The table lists this clonotype with a few counts. One end of the junction fails to match germline, which may point to a read error. The chain couples TRBV7-6 to TRBJ2-5; tentative D call: TRBD2 (6 bases). This CDR3 region has 12 residues. From germline, CDR1 is SGHVS and CDR2 FNYEAQ. CDR3 DNA sequence: TGTGCCGGCAGCTATACTAGCAGAACCCAGTACTTC. It encodes CAGSYTSRTQYF.

As for this clonotype: A much bigger clone sits one base away, suggesting this may be a read error. V and J are TRBV7-9 and TRBJ1-1, with D possibly matching TRBD1 (6 bases). V dropped 6 bases and J dropped 1 base, with 12 bases sitting between them. CDR3 length: 14 amino acids. Germline CDR1 and CDR2: SEHNR and FQNEAQ (reference sequence). CDR3 in amino acids: CASRREGGNTEAFF. The DNA of the CDR3 is TGTGCCAGCAGGCGAGAAGGGGGGAACACTGAAGCTTTCTTT.

The chain links TRBV6-1 to TRBJ2-1; no reliable D call. V shed 6 bases and J shed 4 bases, with 16 bases lying between them. CDR1 is MNHNS, CDR2 SASEGT, per germline. The CDR3 covers 15 residues. CDR3 sequence reads: CASRVTQFGYNEQFF. CDR3 sequence (DNA): TGTGCCAGCAGAGTGACGCAATTTGGATACAATGAGCAGTTCTTC.

This clonotype was picked up many times. The chain uses TRBV2 and TRBJ2-6, with a tentative D call TRBD1 (7 bases). Germline V CDR1 and CDR2: SNHLY, FYNNEI. V gave up 5 bases and J gave up 0 bases, with 17 bases separating them. The CDR3 covers 18 residues. In nucleotides, the CDR3 is TGTGCCAGCAGTTGGAGGCGGGGACAGTTCTCTGGGGCCAACGTCCTGACTTTC. Translated, it gives CASSWRRGQFSGANVLTF.

The table lists this clonotype with a few counts. The chain links TRBV18 to TRBJ2-7; TRBD1 might be the D (6 bases). Germline assignment: CDR1 KGHSH and CDR2 LQKENI. This CDR3 is 14 amino acids long. The germline V and J ends were trimmed by 3 bases and 4 bases, with 13 bases remaining between them. CDR3 in amino acids: CASSPQGNRYEQYF. Here the CDR3 DNA reads TGTGCCAGCTCACCGCAGGGGAATAGGTACGAGCAGTACTTC. Combining the CDR3 with reference TRBV18 and TRBJ2-7 gives the whole variable domain NAGVMQNPRHLVRRRGQEARLRCSPMKGHSHVYWYRQLPEEGLKFMVYLQKENIIDESGMPKERFSAEFPKEGPSILRIQQVVRGDSAAYFCASSPQGNRYEQYFGPGTRLTVT.